This is a list of T cell receptor beta chains from one sample in a study of T cells in Graves' hyperthyroidism and ophthalmopathy. A single record per CDR3 protein comes from TCRdb applying MiXCR to the multiplex PCR reads. This table holds roughly 700,000 distinct CDR3 sequences, roughly 17% found once. Sequencing was performed on blood. These receptor sequences come from a man aged 50-60 years with Graves' hyperthyroidism. CDR3s include the opening cysteine and the closing phenylalanine or tryptophan. D genes are given only for firm matches. Clone size is given for some rows only: seen once, a few or many times, or a class if the clone is expanded.

j_gene	abundance	v_gene	d_gene	CDR3nt	CDR3aa
TRBJ1-5	NA	TRBV28	TRBD1	TGTGCCAGCAGAAATGGACAGGTTGGATTTAGCAATCAGCCCCAGCATTTT	CASRNGQVGFSNQPQHF
TRBJ2-5	few	TRBV27	NA	TGTGCCAGCAAATCCTTGCCCCTGGGTCAAGAGACCCAGTACTTC	CASKSLPLGQETQYF
TRBJ2-1	many	TRBV12-3/TRBV12-4	TRBD2	TGTGCCAGCAGTCGACTAGCGGGCAACTCCTACAATGAGCAGTTCTTC	CASSRLAGNSYNEQFF
TRBJ2-2	few	TRBV12-3/TRBV12-4	NA	TGTGCCAGCAGACCCACGGGGACCGGGGAGCTGTTTTTT	CASRPTGTGELFF
TRBJ2-2	many	TRBV2	TRBD2	TGTGCCAGCAGGGGACTAGCGGGAGGCACCGGGGAGCTGTTTTTT	CASRGLAGGTGELFF
TRBJ1-2	few	TRBV5-6	NA	TGTGCCAGCAGCTTGGTCAGGGACCCCTATGGCTACACCTTC	CASSLVRDPYGYTF
TRBJ1-2	NA	TRBV19	NA	TGTGCCAGTAGTCAAAGATATTACGGCGGCTACACCTTC	CASSQRYYGGYTF
TRBJ1-1	NA	TRBV24-1	TRBD1	TGTGCCACCAGTGGTCGACAGGGTTGGTCTGGAGCTTTCTTT	CATSGRQGWSGAFF
TRBJ2-7	many	TRBV2	TRBD1	TGTGCCAGCAGAAGCGCGACAGGGGCGATAACCTACGAGCAGTACTTC	CASRSATGAITYEQYF
TRBJ2-1	NA	TRBV6-2/TRBV6-3	TRBD2	TGCGCCAGCAGCCCCTCAACTAGCGGGATAGGTGATGAGCAGTTCTTC	CASSPSTSGIGDEQFF
TRBJ2-3	NA	TRBV5-6	NA	TGTGCCAGCAGCTTGGTTCGCCCGGGTCCAGATACGCAGTATTTT	CASSLVRPGPDTQYF
TRBJ2-2	NA	TRBV5-1	TRBD1	TGCGCCAGCAGCTTGATTCCGGGACAGGGAGAGACCGGGGAGCTGTTTTTT	CASSLIPGQGETGELFF
TRBJ2-3	many	TRBV27	NA	TGTGCCAGCAAGGTCCGAGCTAGCACAGATACGCAGTATTTT	CASKVRASTDTQYF
TRBJ1-4	NA	TRBV12-3/TRBV12-4	NA	TGTGCCAGCAGTTTAACCGGGGCCGATGAAAAACTGTTTTTT	CASSLTGADEKLFF
TRBJ2-7	many	TRBV6-1	NA	TGTGCCAGCACTCCCGGTTCTGGCTCCTACGAGCAGTACTTC	CASTPGSGSYEQYF
TRBJ1-2	NA	TRBV27	NA	TGTGCCAGCAGTCCCCGACAAGGAGGGACCTATGGCTACACCTTC	CASSPRQGGTYGYTF
TRBJ1-2	NA	TRBV11-2	NA	TGTGCCAGCAGTTCCATTCGCGGACAGAAACGAAACTATGGCTACACCTTC	CASSSIRGQKRNYGYTF
TRBJ1-3	NA	TRBV10-3	NA	TGTGCCATCAGTGAGGAAAACTCTGGAAACACCATATATTTT	CAISEENSGNTIYF
TRBJ2-1	once	TRBV20-1	NA	TGCAGTGCACCTCGACAGAGCTCCTACAATGAGCAGTTCTTC	CSAPRQSSYNEQFF
TRBJ1-2	few	TRBV7-2	NA	TGTGCCAGCAGCTGGGGGGTTGCTAACTATGGCCACACCTTC	CASSWGVANYGHTF
TRBJ1-1	few	TRBV3-1	NA	TGTGCCAGCAGCCAAGTTTCCGGGGGGAACACTGAAGCTTTCTTT	CASSQVSGGNTEAFF
TRBJ2-6	few	TRBV20-1	TRBD1	TGCAGTGCTACTAGATTGTCGGACAGGGGTCCTGGGGCCAACGTCCTGACTTTC	CSATRLSDRGPGANVLTF
TRBJ2-3	many	TRBV28	TRBD2	TGTGCCAGCAGTTTAGGATGGGCTAGCGGGAGGAATACGCAGTATTTT	CASSLGWASGRNTQYF
TRBJ1-1	NA	TRBV20-1	NA	TGCAGTGCTACCCGGGGAGGGGTGAACACTGAAGCTTTCTTT	CSATRGGVNTEAFF
TRBJ1-5	few	TRBV4-1	NA	TGCGCCAGCAGCTCATCAGGTGACAATCAGCCCCAGCATTTT	CASSSSGDNQPQHF
TRBJ2-1	many	TRBV12-3/TRBV12-4	NA	TGTGCCAGCAGTATGAAGGGGGACTCCTACAATGAGCAGTTCTTC	CASSMKGDSYNEQFF
TRBJ2-1	many	TRBV24-1	TRBD2	TGTGCCACCAGCTCCGGACTAGCGGCATACAATGAGCAGTTCTTC	CATSSGLAAYNEQFF
TRBJ2-7	few	TRBV28	TRBD1	TGTGCCACCCGGACAGGGGACCTGGACGGGCAGTACTTC	CATRTGDLDGQYF
TRBJ2-2	NA	TRBV13	TRBD2	TGTGCCAGCAGCCCCCGTGCGAGCGGGGTTAGCGGGGAGCTGTTTTTT	CASSPRASGVSGELFF
TRBJ2-5	NA	TRBV29-1	NA	TGCAGCGTTGAATATGGGCCCCAAGAGACCCAGTACTTC	CSVEYGPQETQYF
TRBJ2-1	many	TRBV7-6	TRBD2	TGTGCCAGCAGCGGAGGACCGCTAGCGGGAGAGCAGTTCTTC	CASSGGPLAGEQFF
TRBJ2-5	NA	TRBV20-1	TRBD2	TGCAGTGCTAGAGAGGCTAGCGGGAGGTCCCAAGTGACCCAGTACTTC	CSAREASGRSQVTQYF
TRBJ2-1	NA	TRBV2	TRBD2	TGTGCCAGCAGCGGGACTAGCGGTGAGCAGTTCTTC	CASSGTSGEQFF
TRBJ1-5	NA	TRBV28	NA	TGTGCCAGCAGCCTCACCCAGACCTATAGCAATCAGCCCCAGCATTTT	CASSLTQTYSNQPQHF
TRBJ2-1	many	TRBV20-1	NA	TGCAGTGCTAGGGACGAGGGAGAGACCTACAATGAGCAGTTCTTC	CSARDEGETYNEQFF
TRBJ2-7	many	TRBV7-9	NA	TGTGCCAGCAACTCGGACGGAGCCTACGAGCAGTACTTC	CASNSDGAYEQYF
TRBJ1-2	NA	TRBV6-2/TRBV6-3	TRBD1	TGTGCCAGCAGTTACCCTGGACAGGCCTATGGCTACACCTTC	CASSYPGQAYGYTF
TRBJ1-1	many	TRBV30	NA	TGTGCCTGGAGTGCTCCAGGGGCCCCGGCCACTGAAGCTTTCTTT	CAWSAPGAPATEAFF
TRBJ1-1	NA	TRBV7-2	NA	TGTGCCAGCAGGCGTAGTCAGGCGAGCACTGAAGCTTTCTTT	CASRRSQASTEAFF
TRBJ1-5	many	TRBV12-3/TRBV12-4	NA	TGTGCCAGCAGCTTTCGGAGGGGTGGGAATCGGCCCCAGCATTTT	CASSFRRGGNRPQHF
TRBJ2-4	few	TRBV19	NA	TGTGCCAGTAGTATAATGGAAGGAGCCAAAAACATTCAGTACTTC	CASSIMEGAKNIQYF
TRBJ1-5	NA	TRBV2	NA	TGTGCCAGCACCCTAACGGGGGATTTGAAGCCCCAGCATTTT	CASTLTGDLKPQHF
TRBJ2-1	few	TRBV19	TRBD1	TGTGCCAGTAGTATGCACAGGGGTAACAATGAGCAGTTCTTC	CASSMHRGNNEQFF
TRBJ2-5	NA	TRBV27	NA	TGTGCCAGCAGTTTCTCGGTCGGAACAGGGCAAGAGACCCAGTACTTC	CASSFSVGTGQETQYF
TRBJ2-7	NA	TRBV6-5	NA	TGTGCCAGCAGTTACAACAGGGCCTACGAGCAGTACTTC	CASSYNRAYEQYF
TRBJ1-5	many	TRBV2	TRBD1	TGTGCCAGCAGTGCCGGACAGGCCAGCAATCAGCCCCAGCATTTT	CASSAGQASNQPQHF
TRBJ2-1	many	TRBV2	NA	TGTGCCAGCAGTACTCGGAGGGGGGTTATAGGTGAGCAGTTCTTC	CASSTRRGVIGEQFF
TRBJ1-2	NA	TRBV7-8	NA	TGTGCCAGCAGCCAACGGATAAACTCTAACTATGGCTACACCTTC	CASSQRINSNYGYTF
TRBJ2-2	many	TRBV30	TRBD1	TGTGCCTGGAGTGTGGGACAGGGGGGGTGGCTGTTTTTT	CAWSVGQGGWLFF
TRBJ1-6	NA	TRBV7-9	TRBD1	TGTGCCAGCAGCTCAGCGCCGGGACAGTTAAATTCACCCCTCCACTTT	CASSSAPGQLNSPLHF
TRBJ1-5	many	TRBV30	TRBD1	TGTGCCTGGAGTGTGGACAGGGAGAATCAGCCCCAGCATTTT	CAWSVDRENQPQHF
TRBJ2-3	many	TRBV3-1	NA	TGTGCCAGCAGCCAAGGAGACTATTCGGGTACGCAGTATTTT	CASSQGDYSGTQYF
TRBJ2-3	many	TRBV5-1	NA	TGCGCCAGCAGCCCCCGGCCAGGGGCAACAACAGATACGCAGTATTTT	CASSPRPGATTDTQYF
TRBJ2-1	NA	TRBV28	TRBD1	TGTGCCAGCAGTGACTTCCGGGACAGATACAATGAGCAGTTCTTC	CASSDFRDRYNEQFF
TRBJ2-7	few	TRBV24-1	NA	TGTGCCACCAGCGATCCAACTCGCGGGCTATCCTACGAGCAGTACTTC	CATSDPTRGLSYEQYF
TRBJ2-7	many	TRBV20-1	NA	TGCAGTGCTAGGCGGTTGACCTACGAGCAGTACTTC	CSARRLTYEQYF
TRBJ1-5	few	TRBV28	NA	TGTGCCAGCAGTCCCCGCCAAGGGGGGTCTCAGCCCCAGCATTTT	CASSPRQGGSQPQHF